This entry lists 20 T cell receptor beta chains sequenced from one sample in a study of lymphopenia after photon versus proton radiotherapy. Assay used: immunoSEQ multiplex PCR; TCRdb lists only in-frame clones, some missing. The sample comprises around 55,000 clones, roughly 84% of which are singletons, and around 2% rests with the top ten. The sample in question was peripheral blood, obtained from a patient treated with proton-based radiotherapy. Receptors were obtained from a man aged 55-75 years with pancreatic cancer.

This clone was observed a handful of times. The gene calls are TRBV15 and TRBJ2-1; D is ambiguous. The CDR3 is 14 residues long. Germline CDR1 and CDR2: LNHNV and YYDKDF (reference sequence). V gave up 0 bases and J gave up 4 bases, with 7 bases separating them. The CDR3 bases are TGTGCCACCAGCAGAGAGGTGGTATACAATGAGCAGTTCTTC. It translates to CATSREVVYNEQFF.

The gene calls are TRBV19 and TRBJ2-5; the D call may be TRBD1 or TRBD2 (5 bases each). V was pared by 3 bases and J by 10 bases, with 9 bases between. The CDR3 totals 11 residues. Germline loops: CDR1 LNHDA, CDR2 SQIVND (reference sequence). The DNA for the CDR3 is TGTGCCAGTAGTATGGGGGAAAGCCAGTACTTC. Its protein is CASSMGESQYF.

This clone was observed once. One end of the junction varies from germline; a read error may be responsible. V and J are TRBV19 and TRBJ2-1; possibly TRBD2 for D (6 bases). The CDR3 is 14 amino acids. Per the germline V gene, CDR1 is LNHDA and CDR2 is SQIVND (reference sequence). CDR3: CASSTGLSYNEQFF. The CDR3 DNA reads TGTGCCAGTAGTACGGGACTCTCCTATAATGAGCAGTTCTTC.

The sample holds a few counts of this clone. The chain uses TRBV7-2 and TRBJ2-2, with 9 bases lining up with TRBD2. J was trimmed by 4 bases and V by 5 bases; bases with no gene match: 11. The CDR3 has 17 residues. CDR1 and CDR2 from the germline V gene are SGHTA and FQGNSA. In DNA form, the CDR3 reads TGTGCCAGCAGCCCCCTAGGGGGCGGGAGGGCCACCGGGGAGCTGTTTTTT. It encodes CASSPLGGGRATGELFF.

The chain has TRBV4-3 and TRBJ2-2; D remains unclear. There are 16 residues in the CDR3. Germline lookup yields CDR1 LGHNA and CDR2 YSLEER. Trimming took 0 bases from V and 0 from J, leaving 8 bases between them. CDR3 in DNA: TGCGCCAGCAGCCAAGAAAAACAAGCGAACACCGGGGAGCTGTTTTTT. Encoded protein: CASSQEKQANTGELFF.

The V call is TRBV29-1, the J call TRBJ2-5; TRBD2 is a possible D gene (7 bases). This CDR3 has 14 residues. From germline, CDR1 is SQVTM and CDR2 ANQGSEA. Trimming took 7 bases from V and 5 from J, leaving 20 bases between them. The CDR3 loop reads CSDTQTGGAETQYF. The CDR3 DNA follows: TGCAGCGATACACAGACGGGGGGCGCGGAGACCCAGTACTTC.

This clone was detected only a few times. V is TRBV27 and J is TRBJ1-5; D is unclear. The CDR3 consists of 14 residues. V shed 5 bases and J shed 7 bases, with 15 bases lying between them. CDR1 is MNHEY, CDR2 SMNVEV, per germline (reference sequence). CDR3 sequence (DNA): TGTGCCAGCAGTGGAAGGTCCTGGGAGCAGCCCCAGCATTTT. Its translation is CASSGRSWEQPQHF.

This chain connects TRBV5-1 to TRBJ1-1; possibly TRBD1 for D (6 bases). There are 14 residues in the CDR3. Trimming stripped 2 bases from V and 4 bases from J, with 12 bases between. Germline CDR1 SGHRS, CDR2 YFSETQ. CDR3 in DNA: TGCGCCAGCAGCTTCGGGGGCGCATTCACTGAAGCTTTCTTT. Protein: CASSFGGAFTEAFF.

The chain couples TRBV6-5 to TRBJ1-5; D is possibly TRBD1 (6 bases). The CDR3 runs 15 residues. From germline, CDR1 is MNHEY and CDR2 SVGAGI. V was pared by 6 bases and J by 2 bases, with 14 bases between. The CDR3 is CASRLDRMGNQPQHF. As DNA, the CDR3 is TGTGCCAGCAGATTAGACAGGATGGGCAATCAGCCCCAGCATTTT.

V gene TRBV28 combines with J gene TRBJ1-2; D unclear. Trimming cost V 3 bases and J 8 bases, with 13 bases left between them. CDR1 MDHEN and CDR2 SYDVKM come from the germline V gene. There are 13 residues in the CDR3. CDR3 sequence reads: CASSFGTNGGYTF. The DNA of the CDR3 is TGTGCCAGCAGTTTTGGTACCAATGGCGGCTACACCTTC.

The table lists this clone with a few counts. The V call is TRBV28, the J call TRBJ2-3; 10 bases map to TRBD2. V lost 6 bases and J lost 5; bases outside the gene matches: 11. The CDR3 covers 16 residues. Germline lookup yields CDR1 MDHEN and CDR2 SYDVKM. The CDR3 spells CASSAHSSGSGDTQYF. CDR3 coding DNA: TGTGCCAGCAGCGCCCACTCTAGCGGGAGCGGAGATACGCAGTATTTT.

This clone was observed once. The chain recombines TRBV11-3 with TRBJ2-2; D is unresolved. Trimming pared 4 bases from V and 6 bases from J, leaving 15 bases between. This CDR3 has 15 residues. Per germline, CDR1 SGHNT and CDR2 YENEEA. CDR3 loop: CASSSLGVQAGELFF. Here the CDR3 DNA reads TGTGCCAGCAGCTCCCTCGGTGTCCAAGCCGGGGAGCTGTTTTTT. Looking up the rest from reference TRBV11-3 and TRBJ2-2 gives the full variable domain: EAGVVQSPRYKIIEKKQPVAFWCNPISGHNTLYWYLQNLGQGPELLIRYENEEAVDDSQLPKDRFSAERLKGVDSTLKIQPAELGDSAVYLCASSSLGVQAGELFFGEGSRLTVL.

This clone was observed a handful of times. The chain joins TRBV23-1 to TRBJ1-3; D is possibly TRBD1 (6 bases). TRBV23-1 is recorded as an ORF, its role being uncertain. Deletions cut 2 bases from V and 3 bases from J, with 20 bases between. The CDR3 length is 18 residues. CDR3 sequence reads: CASSQPTPDSFLGNTIYF. The DNA of the CDR3 is TGCGCCAGCAGTCAACCCACGCCGGACAGCTTCCTTGGAAACACCATATATTTT.

V and J are TRBV30 and TRBJ2-1; possibly TRBD2 for D (6 bases). The CDR3 covers 16 residues. Trimming removed 1 base from V and 0 bases from J, with 13 bases in between. CDR1 GTSNPN and CDR2 SVGIG come from the germline V gene (reference sequence). The CDR3: CAWSEGLPYSYNEQFF. The CDR3 bases are TGTGCCTGGAGTGAGGGACTCCCCTACTCCTACAATGAGCAGTTCTTC.

This sequence joins TRBV28 and TRBJ2-4; 13 nucleotides align to TRBD2. The CDR3 extends over 15 amino acids. The V gene end was trimmed by 8 bases and the J gene end by 5 bases; junction bases not matched to a gene: 6. Germline V lookup: CDR1 MDHEN, CDR2 SYDVKM. The CDR3 loop is CASYTSGRAQNIQYF. The CDR3 DNA is TGTGCCAGCTATACTAGCGGGAGGGCCCAAAACATTCAGTACTTC.

The V and J genes are TRBV11-3 and TRBJ1-1, with a tentative D call TRBD1 (6 bases). V lost 0 bases, J lost 1 base, and 15 bases lay in between. The CDR3 length is 17 residues. The germline gives CDR1 SGHNT, CDR2 YENEEA. CDR3 DNA sequence: TGTGCCAGCAGCTTAGATGTCGGACCGACAGGGAACACTGAAGCTTTCTTT. Translated, it gives CASSLDVGPTGNTEAFF.

The chain links TRBV18 to TRBJ1-1; no clear D. Per the germline V gene, CDR1 is KGHSH and CDR2 is LQKENI. The CDR3 extends over 11 amino acids. Trimming cost V 8 bases and J 1 base, with 5 bases left between them. The DNA for the CDR3 is TGTGCCAGCACACAGAACACTGAAGCTTTCTTT. This encodes CASTQNTEAFF. The full variable domain, rest sourced from reference TRBV18 and TRBJ1-1, is NAGVMQNPRHLVRRRGQEARLRCSPMKGHSHVYWYRQLPEEGLKFMVYLQKENIIDESGMPKERFSAEFPKEGPSILRIQQVVRGDSAAYFCASTQNTEAFFGQGTRLTVV.

The genes are TRBV6-1 and TRBJ1-3; D remains unclear. The CDR3 runs to 15 residues. Germline values: CDR1 MNHNS, CDR2 SASEGT. V was clipped by 8 bases and J by 0 bases, with 14 bases between them. In DNA form, the CDR3 reads TGTGCCAGCTTCCTCGGGATTTTCTCTGGAAACACCATATATTTT. It yields the protein CASFLGIFSGNTIYF.

The gene calls are TRBV27 and TRBJ2-2, with D maybe TRBD1 (6 bases). The CDR3 contains 16 residues. Trimming took 5 bases from V and 4 from J, leaving 17 bases between them. Germline CDR1 and CDR2: MNHEY and SMNVEV (reference sequence). CDR3 residues: CASSRARTALTGELFF. In DNA form, the CDR3 reads TGTGCCAGCAGTCGAGCCAGGACAGCACTCACCGGGGAGCTGTTTTTT.

This chain connects TRBV30 to TRBJ2-3, with 10 bases matching TRBD2. V dropped 0 bases and J dropped 4; count of bases not matched to a gene: 10. CDR3 length: 17 amino acids. Germline V CDR1 and CDR2: GTSNPN, SVGIG (reference sequence). CDR3 in DNA: TGTGCCTGGAGTGTAACCCCGCTAGCGGGAGTTTCAGATACGCAGTATTTT. Amino acids: CAWSVTPLAGVSDTQYF.